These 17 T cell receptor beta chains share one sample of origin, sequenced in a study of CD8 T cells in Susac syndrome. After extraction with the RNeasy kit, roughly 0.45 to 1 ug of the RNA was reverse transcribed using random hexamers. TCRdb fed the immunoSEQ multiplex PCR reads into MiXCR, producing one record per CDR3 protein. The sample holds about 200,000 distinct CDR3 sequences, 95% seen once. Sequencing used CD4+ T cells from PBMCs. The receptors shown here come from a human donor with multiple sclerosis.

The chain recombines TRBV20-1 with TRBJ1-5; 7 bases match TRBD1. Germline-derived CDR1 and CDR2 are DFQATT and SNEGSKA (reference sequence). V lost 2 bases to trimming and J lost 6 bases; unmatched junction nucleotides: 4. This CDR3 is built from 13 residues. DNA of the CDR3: TGCAGTGCTAGATCACAGGGGACTCAGCCCCAGCATTTT. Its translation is CSARSQGTQPQHF.

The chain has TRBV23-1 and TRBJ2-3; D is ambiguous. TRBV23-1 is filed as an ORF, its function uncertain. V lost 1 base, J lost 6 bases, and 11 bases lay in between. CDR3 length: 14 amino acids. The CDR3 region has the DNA TGCGCCAGCAGTCAATGGGTTGCTCGGGATACGCAGTATTTT. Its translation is CASSQWVARDTQYF.

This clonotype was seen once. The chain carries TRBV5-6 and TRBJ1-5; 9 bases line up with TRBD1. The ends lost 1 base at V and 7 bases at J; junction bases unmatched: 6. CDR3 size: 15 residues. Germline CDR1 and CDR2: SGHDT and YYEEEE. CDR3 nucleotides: TGTGCCAGCAGCTTGCGACAGGGGGTCGCGCAGCCCCAGCATTTT. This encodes CASSLRQGVAQPQHF.

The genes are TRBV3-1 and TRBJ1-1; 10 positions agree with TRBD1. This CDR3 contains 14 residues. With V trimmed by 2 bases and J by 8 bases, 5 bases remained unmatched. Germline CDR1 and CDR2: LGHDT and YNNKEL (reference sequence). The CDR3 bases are TGTGCCAGCAGCCAATGGGACAGGGGCAAAGAAGCTTTCTTT. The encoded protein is CASSQWDRGKEAFF.

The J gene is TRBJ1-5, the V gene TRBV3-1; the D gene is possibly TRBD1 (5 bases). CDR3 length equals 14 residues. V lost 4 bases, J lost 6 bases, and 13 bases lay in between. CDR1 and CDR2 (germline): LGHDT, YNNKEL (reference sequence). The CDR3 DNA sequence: TGTGCCAGCAGCCTAACTCAGGGTGGTCAGCCCCAGCATTTT. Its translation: CASSLTQGGQPQHF.

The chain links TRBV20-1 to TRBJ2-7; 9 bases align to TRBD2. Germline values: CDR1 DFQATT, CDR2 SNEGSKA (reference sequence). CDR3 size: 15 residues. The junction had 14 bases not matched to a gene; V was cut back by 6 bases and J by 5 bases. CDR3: CSASVGTSSSHEQYF. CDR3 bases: TGCAGTGCCTCTGTCGGGACTAGCTCTTCCCACGAGCAGTACTTC.

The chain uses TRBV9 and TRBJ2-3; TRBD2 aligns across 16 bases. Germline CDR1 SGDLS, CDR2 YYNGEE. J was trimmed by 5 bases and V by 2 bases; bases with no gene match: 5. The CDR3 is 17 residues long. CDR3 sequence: CASSVGTSGGAGDTQYF. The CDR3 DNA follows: TGTGCCAGCAGCGTGGGGACTAGCGGGGGGGCCGGAGATACGCAGTATTTT.

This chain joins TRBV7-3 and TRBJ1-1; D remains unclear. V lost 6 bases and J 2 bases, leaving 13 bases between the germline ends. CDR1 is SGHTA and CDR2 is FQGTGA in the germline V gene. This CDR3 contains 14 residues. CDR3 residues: CASSLSEANTEAFF. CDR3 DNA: TGTGCCAGCAGTTTGTCGGAGGCCAACACTGAAGCTTTCTTT.

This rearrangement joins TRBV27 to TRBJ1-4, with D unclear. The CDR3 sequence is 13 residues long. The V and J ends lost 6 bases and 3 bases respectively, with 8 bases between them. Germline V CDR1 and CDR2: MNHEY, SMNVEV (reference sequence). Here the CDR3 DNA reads TGTGCCAGCAGAACGGGATCTAATGAAAAACTGTTTTTT. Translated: CASRTGSNEKLFF. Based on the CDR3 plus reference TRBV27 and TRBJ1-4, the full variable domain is EAQVTQNPRYLITVTGKKLTVTCSQNMNHEYMSWYRQDPGLGLRQIYYSMNVEVTDKGDVPEGYKVSRKEKRNFPLILESPSPNQTSLYFCASRTGSNEKLFFGSGTQLSVL.

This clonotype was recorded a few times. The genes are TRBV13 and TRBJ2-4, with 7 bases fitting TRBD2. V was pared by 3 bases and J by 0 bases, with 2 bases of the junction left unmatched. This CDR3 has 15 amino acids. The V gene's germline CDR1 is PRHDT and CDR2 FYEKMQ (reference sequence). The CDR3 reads CASSLGGTAKNIQYF. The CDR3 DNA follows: TGTGCCAGCAGCTTGGGGGGGACAGCCAAAAACATTCAGTACTTC.

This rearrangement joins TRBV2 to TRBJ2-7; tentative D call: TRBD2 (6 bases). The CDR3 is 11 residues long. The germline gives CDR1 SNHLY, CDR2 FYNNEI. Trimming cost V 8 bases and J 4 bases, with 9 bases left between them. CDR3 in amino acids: CASGGDYEQYF. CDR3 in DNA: TGTGCCAGCGGAGGGGATTACGAGCAGTACTTC.

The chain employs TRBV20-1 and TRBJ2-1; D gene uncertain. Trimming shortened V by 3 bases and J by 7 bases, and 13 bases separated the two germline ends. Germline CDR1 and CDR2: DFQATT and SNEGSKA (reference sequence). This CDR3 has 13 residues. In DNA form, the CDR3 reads TGCAGTGCTAGTCTGGCAGGAACAAATGAGCAGTTCTTC. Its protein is CSASLAGTNEQFF.

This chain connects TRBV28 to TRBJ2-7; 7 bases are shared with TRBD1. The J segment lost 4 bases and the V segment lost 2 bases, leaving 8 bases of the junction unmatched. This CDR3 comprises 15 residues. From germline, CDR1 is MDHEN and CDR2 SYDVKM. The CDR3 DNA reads TGTGCCAGCAGTTTAGAGGGACAGTACCGGTACGAGCAGTACTTC. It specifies CASSLEGQYRYEQYF.

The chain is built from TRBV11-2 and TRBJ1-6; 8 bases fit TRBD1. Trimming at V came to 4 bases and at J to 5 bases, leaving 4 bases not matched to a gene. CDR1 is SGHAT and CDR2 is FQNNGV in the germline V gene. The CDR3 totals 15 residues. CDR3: CASSWQGQDNSPLHF. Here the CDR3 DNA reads TGTGCCAGCAGCTGGCAGGGACAGGATAATTCACCCCTCCACTTT.

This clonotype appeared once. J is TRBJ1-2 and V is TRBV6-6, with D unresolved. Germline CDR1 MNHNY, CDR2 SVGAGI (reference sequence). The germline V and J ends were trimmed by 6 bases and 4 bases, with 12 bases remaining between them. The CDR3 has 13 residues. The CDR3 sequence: CASRSDGVYGYTF. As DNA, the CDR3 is TGTGCCAGCAGGTCGGACGGAGTCTATGGCTACACCTTC.

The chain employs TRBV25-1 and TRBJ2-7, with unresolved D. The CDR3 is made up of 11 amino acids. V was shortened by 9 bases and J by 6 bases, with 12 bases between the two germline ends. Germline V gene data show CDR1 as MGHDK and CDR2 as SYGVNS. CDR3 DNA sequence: TGTGCCAGTCCTTATGGCCCCGAGCAGTACGTC. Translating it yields CASPYGPEQYV.

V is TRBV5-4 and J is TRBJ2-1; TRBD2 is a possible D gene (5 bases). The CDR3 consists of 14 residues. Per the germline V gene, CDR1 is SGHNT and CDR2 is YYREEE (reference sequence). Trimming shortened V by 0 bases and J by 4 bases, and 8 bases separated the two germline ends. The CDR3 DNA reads TGTGCCAGCAGCTTGGCGGGGAATTACAATGAGCAGTTCTTC. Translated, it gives CASSLAGNYNEQFF.